This T cell receptor (beta chain) was captured in a study of response to subunit inactivated influenza vaccine. TCRdb analysed the RT-PCR reads with MiXCR anew, one entry per CDR3 protein. Found here are 650,000 to 800,000 distinct CDR3 sequences, roughly 20% of them singletons; the top ten hold 11%. This clonotype was seen a few times. V gave up 4 bases and J gave up 3 bases, with 11 bases separating them. CDR3 size: 13 residues. CDR1 is SGHRS, CDR2 YFSETQ, per germline. The chain is built from TRBV5-1 and TRBJ2-7, with TRBD1 as a possible D gene (6 bases). The sequence was obtained from a man aged 45-60 years who received an inactivated influenza vaccine. The starting material was PBMCs from blood, obtained 5 to 6 days after vaccination. The CDR3: CASSQGQVYEQYF. The CDR3 nucleotides are TGCGCCAGCAGCCAGGGACAAGTCTACGAGCAGTACTTC.